The 28 T cell receptor beta chains presented below share a single source sample, sequenced in a study of CD8 T cells in ankylosing spondylitis. The study's findings and limits: Eight or nine highly homologous variants made up a TCR beta motif that seemed to typify ankylosing spondylitis blood.

These TCRs' antigens remain unknown. TCRdb used MiXCR to reprocess the 5' RACE reads, holding one entry per CDR3 protein. The sample consists of about 540,000 distinct CDR3 sequences, 9.5% to 15% of them appearing once. The specimen sequenced was blood, either unsorted or a sorted T cell fraction (not recorded which). All receptors come from a male donor with ankylosing spondylitis.

This chain connects TRBV15 to TRBJ2-1; 11 bases fit TRBD2. The V segment lost 5 bases and the J segment 4 bases; nucleotides outside the gene matches: 10. Germline V CDR1 and CDR2: LNHNV, YYDKDF (reference sequence). This CDR3 is 17 amino acids long. Here the CDR3 DNA reads TGTGCCACCAGCCCGTTTCTTACTAGCGGGAGTTACAATGAGCAGTTCTTC. Amino acid sequence: CATSPFLTSGSYNEQFF. Combining the CDR3 with reference TRBV15 and TRBJ2-1 gives the whole variable domain DAMVIQNPRYQVTQFGKPVTLSCSQTLNHNVMYWYQQKSSQAPKLLFHYYDKDFNNEADTPDNFQSRRPNTSFCFLDIRSPGLGDTAMYLCATSPFLTSGSYNEQFFGPGTRLTVL.

The chain combines TRBV20-1 with TRBJ2-1; possible D gene TRBD2, 5 bases. V shed 0 bases and J shed 4 bases, with 13 bases lying between them. In germline, CDR1 is DFQATT, CDR2 SNEGSKA (reference sequence). The CDR3 totals 15 residues. CDR3 in DNA: TGCAGTGCTAGAGACTCGGGCGGGCTTTACAATGAGCAGTTCTTC. This codes for CSARDSGGLYNEQFF.

The genes are TRBV2 and TRBJ1-2; TRBD1 might be the D (5 bases). V was cut by 2 bases and J by 3 bases, with 10 bases left in between. This CDR3 spans 14 amino acids. CDR1 and CDR2 (germline): SNHLY, FYNNEI. CDR3 coding DNA: TGTGCCAGCAGTGAAACGGCAGGGTACTATGGCTACACCTTC. It codes for CASSETAGYYGYTF.

This clonotype was observed at least ten times. This chain connects TRBV2 to TRBJ2-2; maybe TRBD1 (5 bases). Per the germline V gene, CDR1 is SNHLY and CDR2 is FYNNEI. V was clipped by 7 bases and J by 4 bases, with 13 bases between them. The CDR3 sequence is 14 residues long. CDR3 sequence: CASKRTQSTGELFF. The DNA for the CDR3 is TGTGCCAGCAAAAGGACACAAAGCACCGGGGAGCTGTTTTTT. The full variable domain, in which reference TRBV2 and TRBJ2-2 provide the parts outside the CDR3, is EPEVTQTPSHQVTQMGQEVILRCVPISNHLYFYWYRQILGQKVEFLVSFYNNEISEKSEIFDDQFSVERPDGSNFTLKIRSTKLEDSAMYFCASKRTQSTGELFFGEGSRLTVL.

The chain employs TRBV14 and TRBJ2-7; 11 bases map to TRBD2. In germline, CDR1 is SGHDN, CDR2 FVKESK. The trim removed 4 bases at V and 7 bases at J, leaving 12 bases unmatched. This CDR3 is built from 16 residues. CDR3 sequence: CASSLPLAGDLWEQYV. The DNA for the CDR3 is TGTGCCAGCAGCCTACCACTAGCGGGAGACCTATGGGAGCAGTACGTC.

V and J are TRBV24-1 and TRBJ2-5, with 10 nucleotides matching TRBD2. The germline V gene has CDR1 KGHDR and CDR2 SFDVKD. Unmatched junction bases numbered 4, after V lost 2 bases and J lost 2 bases. The CDR3 covers 16 residues. CDR3 nucleotide sequence: TGTGCCACCAGTGATTCGGGGACTAGCGTTCAAGAGACCCAGTACTTC. Translation: CATSDSGTSVQETQYF.

In its sample, this clonotype was seen many times. The chain carries TRBV4-2 and TRBJ1-3, with 8 nucleotides matching TRBD1. The V segment lost 4 bases and the J segment 4 bases; nucleotides outside the gene matches: 6. This CDR3 has 15 residues. Germline loops: CDR1 LGHNA, CDR2 YNFKEQ. The chain's CDR3 is CASSPDRVAGNTIYF. The DNA of the CDR3 is TGTGCCAGCAGCCCGGACAGGGTGGCAGGAAACACCATATATTTT.

This chain uses TRBV20-1 with TRBJ2-5; D is ambiguous. Germline values: CDR1 DFQATT, CDR2 SNEGSKA (reference sequence). The V and J ends lost 1 base and 5 bases respectively, with 14 bases between them. The CDR3 length is 14 residues. CDR3 coding DNA: TGCAGTGCTAGAGGTGCAGGAATCGGGGAGACCCAGTACTTC. Amino acids: CSARGAGIGETQYF.

In this sample, this clonotype turned up a few times. The chain recombines TRBV5-1 with TRBJ2-3, with TRBD2 matching over 11 bases. J was trimmed by 6 bases and V by 3 bases; bases with no gene match: 6. Germline assignment: CDR1 SGHRS and CDR2 YFSETQ. The CDR3 totals 15 residues. The CDR3 sequence is CASSSLLAGADTQYF. In nucleotides, the CDR3 is TGCGCCAGCAGCTCGTTACTAGCGGGAGCGGATACGCAGTATTTT.

A few counts support this clonotype. The chain recombines TRBV27 with TRBJ1-2; 10 bases match TRBD1. CDR3 length: 13 amino acids. Germline V gene sequence: CDR1 MNHEY, CDR2 SMNVEV (reference sequence). V dropped 6 bases and J dropped 5; count of bases not matched to a gene: 3. CDR3 coding DNA: TGTGCCAGCAGGAGGACAGGGGGGTATGGCTACACCTTC. Translating gives CASRRTGGYGYTF.

This clonotype was observed at least ten times. The chain has TRBV19 and TRBJ2-3; 9 nucleotides match TRBD2. V shed 9 bases and J 0 bases; nucleotides not matched to a gene: 7. The CDR3 extends over 15 amino acids. Per the germline V gene, CDR1 is LNHDA and CDR2 is SQIVND (reference sequence). For the CDR3, the DNA is TGTGCCAGCTCCGAGACTAGCGGTAGCACAGATACGCAGTATTTT. Translation: CASSETSGSTDTQYF.

This clonotype was seen many times. The chain recombines TRBV5-1 with TRBJ2-6, with TRBD2 matching 8 bases. In germline, CDR1 is SGHRS, CDR2 YFSETQ. The CDR3 has 18 residues. V shed 1 base, J shed 4 bases, and the junction held 10 bases outside the gene matches. DNA of the CDR3: TGCGCCAGCAGCTTGAGAGGGCGGGAGGAGTCCGGGGCCAACGTCCTGACTTTC. Protein sequence: CASSLRGREESGANVLTF.

This clonotype occurred many times. The genes are TRBV7-2 and TRBJ2-7; 9 bases are shared with TRBD1. Per the germline V gene, CDR1 is SGHTA and CDR2 is FQGNSA. Trimming removed 5 bases from V and 3 bases from J; junction bases left unmatched: 5. The CDR3 is 14 amino acids. The CDR3 region has the DNA TGTGCCAGCAGCCTACAGGGGGCCAACTACGAGCAGTACGTC. Its translation is CASSLQGANYEQYV.

Only a few counts were recorded for this clonotype. The V call is TRBV2, the J call TRBJ2-7; a possible D gene is TRBD1 (6 bases). V shed 6 bases and J shed 2 bases, with 8 bases lying between them. The CDR3 has 12 amino acids. In germline, CDR1 is SNHLY, CDR2 FYNNEI. The CDR3 protein is CASRGGTYEQYF. CDR3 in DNA: TGTGCCAGCAGAGGGGGAACCTACGAGCAGTACTTC.

V is TRBV12-3 or TRBV12-4 and J is TRBJ2-3; 7 nucleotides align to TRBD1. The ends lost 5 bases at V and 2 bases at J; junction bases unmatched: 4. This CDR3 has 14 residues. CDR3 nucleotide sequence: TGTGCCAGCAGTCGACAGGGTGACACAGATACGCAGTATTTT. Translation gives CASSRQGDTDTQYF.

The chain carries TRBV29-1 and TRBJ1-1; TRBD1 matches at 9 bases. With V trimmed by 5 bases and J by 3 bases, 10 bases remained unmatched. Germline assignment: CDR1 SQVTM and CDR2 ANQGSEA. The CDR3 is 15 residues long. CDR3 in DNA: TGCAGCGTTATTATACAGGGGGCAAGGGACACTGAAGCTTTCTTT. Translation gives CSVIIQGARDTEAFF.

The rearrangement joins TRBV7-9 to TRBJ1-2; no firm D call. The V gene's germline CDR1 is SEHNR and CDR2 FQNEAQ (reference sequence). Trimming stripped 5 bases from V and 3 bases from J, with 7 bases between. CDR3 length: 12 amino acids. The CDR3 spells CASSLGYYGYTF. For the CDR3, the DNA is TGTGCCAGCAGCCTAGGATACTATGGCTACACCTTC.

A few counts support this clonotype. The chain uses TRBV4-2 and TRBJ2-2; no definite D call. Germline CDR1 and CDR2: LGHNA and YNFKEQ. This CDR3 has 17 residues. V dropped 0 bases and J dropped 2 bases, with 13 bases sitting between them. CDR3 in amino acids: CASSQDYARTNTGELFF. The DNA for the CDR3 is TGTGCCAGCAGCCAAGATTACGCTAGAACAAACACCGGGGAGCTGTTTTTT.

This clonotype was counted between two and nine times. CDR3 in amino acids: CASSEVRQANTEAFF. CDR3 in DNA: TGTGCCAGCAGTGAAGTCCGACAGGCGAACACTGAAGCTTTCTTT. The chain couples TRBV6-1 to TRBJ1-1; D may be TRBD1 (6 bases). Germline CDR1 reads MNHNS; CDR2 reads SASEGT. The length of the CDR3 is 15 residues. With 1 base removed from V and 1 base from J, the gap between germline ends came to 10 bases.

This clonotype was picked up a small number of times. CDR3 region: CSASWVSDQYF. The CDR3 nucleotides read TGCAGTGCTAGTTGGGTGAGCGACCAGTACTTC. This chain links TRBV20-1 with TRBJ2-5, with unresolved D. CDR3 length: 11 residues. V was cut by 3 bases and J by 10 bases, with 12 bases left in between. Germline V CDR1 and CDR2: DFQATT, SNEGSKA (reference sequence).

This clonotype was observed a few times. The chain joins TRBV7-9 to TRBJ2-3, with D perhaps TRBD2 (5 bases). Trimming shortened V by 6 bases and J by 8 bases, and 15 bases separated the two germline ends. Per the germline V gene, CDR1 is SEHNR and CDR2 is FQNEAQ (reference sequence). The CDR3 runs 13 residues. This chain's CDR3 is CASSSMNGVTQYF. CDR3 sequence (DNA): TGTGCCAGCAGTTCTATGAACGGGGTTACGCAGTATTTT.

This chain links TRBV10-3 with TRBJ2-1; 13 bases map to TRBD2. The ends lost 0 bases at V and 8 bases at J; junction bases unmatched: 7. Germline V CDR1 and CDR2: ENHRY, SYGVKD. The CDR3 has 17 residues. The CDR3, as DNA: TGTGCCATCAGTGAGTCCGGGGGACTAGCGGGAAACTATGAGCAGTTCTTC. Translated, it gives CAISESGGLAGNYEQFF.

The table lists this clonotype with a count of one. The chain is built from TRBV3-1 and TRBJ2-3, with 10 bases aligning to TRBD1. Losses at the gene ends were 3 bases for V and 1 base for J; bases not matched to a gene: 4. The length of the CDR3 is 16 residues. Per the germline V gene, CDR1 is LGHDT and CDR2 is YNNKEL (reference sequence). CDR3: CASSQTGTGGTDTQYF. The CDR3 DNA is TGTGCCAGCAGCCAGACCGGGACAGGGGGCACAGATACGCAGTATTTT.

Only a few counts were recorded for this clonotype. The gene calls are TRBV14 and TRBJ2-7; 7 bases match TRBD2. Germline CDR1 reads SGHDN; CDR2 reads FVKESK. V trimming: 9 bases; J trimming: 4 bases; junction bases outside the gene matches: 15. The CDR3 contains 15 residues. Here the CDR3 reads CAREGREIRGYEQYV. As DNA, the CDR3 is TGTGCCAGGGAGGGGCGGGAGATTCGCGGGTACGAGCAGTACGTC.

The rearrangement links TRBV7-9 to TRBJ1-4, with D unclear. The CDR3 contains 14 residues. Trimming cost V 5 bases and J 7 bases, with 14 bases left between them. The germline V gene encodes CDR1 SEHNR and CDR2 FQNEAQ (reference sequence). CDR3 DNA sequence: TGTGCCAGCAGCCAGAAGGGTACACGTGAAAAACTGTTTTTT. This gives the protein CASSQKGTREKLFF.

The CDR3 loop reads CSARAGQYSEQYF. Here the CDR3 DNA reads TGCAGTGCTAGGGCGGGACAGTACTCCGAGCAGTACTTC. The chain uses TRBV20-1 and TRBJ2-7; a possible D gene is TRBD1 (7 bases). The CDR3 covers 13 residues. CDR1 DFQATT and CDR2 SNEGSKA come from the germline V gene (reference sequence). Trimming took 3 bases from V and 6 from J, leaving 15 bases between them.

This clonotype was counted between two and nine times. V gene TRBV7-2 combines with J gene TRBJ2-1; the D is unclear. This CDR3 is 12 amino acids long. Trimming took off 6 bases at V and 10 bases at J, with 13 bases between the two ends. Germline values: CDR1 SGHTA, CDR2 FQGNSA. CDR3 region: CASRHDPPEQFF. In DNA, the CDR3 is TGTGCCAGCAGGCACGACCCCCCAGAGCAGTTCTTC.

This rearrangement joins TRBV7-9 to TRBJ2-1, with 10 nucleotides matching TRBD2. Trimming removed 5 bases from V and 12 bases from J; junction bases left unmatched: 10. Per the germline V gene, CDR1 is SEHNR and CDR2 is FQNEAQ (reference sequence). The CDR3 is 14 amino acids. The CDR3 sequence is CASSAPGLASSQFF. Written as DNA, the CDR3 is TGTGCCAGCAGCGCACCGGGACTAGCGTCTTCGCAGTTCTTC.